These 3 T cell receptor beta chains originate from one sample sequenced in a study of blood T cell repertoires in COVID-19. TCRdb's table, derived via immunoSEQ multiplex PCR, lists solely in-frame clones and lacks some. The sample contains about 370,000 clones, 91% of which appear only once. Sequencing input: PBMCs or T cells enriched from blood (not recorded which). The receptors here all came from a woman aged 35 to 49 who had been exposed to COVID-19.

The chain has TRBV14 and TRBJ1-1; D remains unclear. This CDR3 comprises 15 residues. Per the germline V gene, CDR1 is SGHDN and CDR2 is FVKESK. V lost 2 bases and J 5 bases, leaving 15 bases between the germline ends. The CDR3 loop reads CASSQWKGGRTEAFF. CDR3 coding DNA: TGTGCCAGCAGCCAATGGAAGGGAGGGAGAACTGAAGCTTTCTTT. The whole variable domain, remainder taken from reference TRBV14 and TRBJ1-1, is EAGVTQFPSHSVIEKGQTVTLRCDPISGHDNLYWYRRVMGKEIKFLLHFVKESKQDESGMPNNRFLAERTGGTYSTLKVQPAELEDSGVYFCASSQWKGGRTEAFFGQGTRLTVV.

The chain recombines TRBV24-1 with TRBJ2-6; a weak D match, TRBD2 (6 bases). Germline-derived CDR1 and CDR2 are KGHDR and SFDVKD. Deletions cut 5 bases from V and 4 bases from J, with 14 bases between. This CDR3 spans 16 amino acids. Here the CDR3 DNA reads TGTGCCACCAGTGGTCGAGGGGCGGGAGGGGCCAACGTCCTGACTTTC. It is translated as CATSGRGAGGANVLTF.

The gene calls are TRBV28 and TRBJ1-2; 7 bases match TRBD1. CDR3 length: 12 amino acids. Trimming took 7 bases from V and 8 from J; bases not matched to a gene: 7. CDR1 and CDR2 from the germline V gene are MDHEN and SYDVKM. The CDR3 coding sequence is TGTGCCAGCACCTTACAGGGACAGGGCTACACCTTC. It is translated as CASTLQGQGYTF.